The 22 T cell receptor beta chains given below trace back to one sample, sequenced in a study of blood T cell repertoires in COVID-19. Only in-frame clones appear in the TCRdb table, and some are missing; sequencing was by immunoSEQ multiplex PCR. The sample includes about 57,000 clones, around 82% of them seen just once. Sequencing input: peripheral blood. These receptors came from a woman older than 75 with acute or convalescent COVID-19.

This chain joins TRBV6-5 and TRBJ2-5; TRBD1 matches at 8 bases. Germline lookup yields CDR1 MNHEY and CDR2 SVGAGI. The CDR3 loop spans 13 amino acids. The trim removed 7 bases at V and 4 bases at J, leaving 5 bases unmatched. CDR3 in amino acids: CASNQGAIETQYF. Here the CDR3 DNA reads TGTGCCAGCAATCAGGGGGCAATAGAGACCCAGTACTTC.

This clone occurred a few times. The chain uses TRBV5-5 and TRBJ2-7, with D perhaps matching TRBD1 (5 bases). This CDR3 is 12 amino acids long. V was pared by 4 bases and J by 2 bases, with 7 bases between. Germline-derived CDR1 and CDR2 are SGHKS and YYEKEE (reference sequence). Here the CDR3 DNA reads TGTGCCAGCAGCATGACAGCCTACGAGCAGTACTTC. Its translation: CASSMTAYEQYF.

In DNA, the CDR3 is TGCAGCGTTCAGTTTGAGACCCAGTACTTC. Translation gives CSVQFETQYF. The chain employs TRBV29-1 and TRBJ2-5; no reliable D call. The germline gives CDR1 SQVTM, CDR2 ANQGSEA. This CDR3 contains 10 residues. V lost 5 bases and J 5 bases, leaving 6 bases between the germline ends.

V and J are TRBV5-8 and TRBJ2-6; a possible D gene is TRBD1 (5 bases). The V gene's germline CDR1 is SGHTS and CDR2 YDEGEE. The CDR3 loop spans 19 amino acids. Trimming removed 6 bases at V and 0 bases at J, with 22 bases between. CDR3 region: CASNLLTGQRISGANVLTF. The CDR3 DNA sequence: TGTGCCAGCAACCTTTTAACAGGTCAACGCATCTCTGGGGCCAACGTCCTGACTTTC.

The rearrangement links TRBV2 to TRBJ2-1, with 7 bases that match TRBD1. Germline CDR1 reads SNHLY; CDR2 reads FYNNEI. With V trimmed by 7 bases and J by 0 bases, 15 bases remained unmatched. The CDR3 is 18 amino acids. The CDR3 DNA sequence: TGTGCCAGCAAATGGGATGGATCGACAGGGAGCTCCTACAATGAGCAGTTCTTC. This gives the protein CASKWDGSTGSSYNEQFF.

The chain is built from TRBV2 and TRBJ1-2; 10 nucleotides align to TRBD1. The CDR3 totals 14 residues. In germline, CDR1 is SNHLY, CDR2 FYNNEI. The junction had 8 bases not matched to a gene; V was cut back by 6 bases and J by 7 bases. CDR3 in amino acids: CASREDRGSGGYTF. DNA of the CDR3: TGTGCCAGCAGGGAGGACAGGGGGTCGGGTGGCTACACCTTC.

The chain recombines TRBV7-2 with TRBJ2-7; 7 positions match TRBD2. The junction had 6 bases not matched to a gene; V was cut back by 5 bases and J by 5 bases. The CDR3 contains 13 residues. Germline V gene sequence: CDR1 SGHTA, CDR2 FQGNSA. The DNA of the CDR3 is TGTGCCAGCAGCCTCGGGAGGTCGGACGAGCAGTACTTC. Protein: CASSLGRSDEQYF.

The CDR3: CASSFTSGSEQYF. In nucleotides, the CDR3 is TGTGCCAGCAGTTTTACTAGCGGGAGCGAGCAGTACTTC. V usage is TRBV27 and J usage is TRBJ2-7; 11 bases align to TRBD2. The CDR3 covers 13 residues. Germline loops: CDR1 MNHEY, CDR2 SMNVEV (reference sequence). Trimming cost V 3 bases and J 6 bases; bases outside gene matches: 1.

In DNA, the CDR3 is TGTGCCAGCGGAGCGGGGGGGACCTACGAGCAGTACTTC. Its protein product is CASGAGGTYEQYF. V gene TRBV7-8 combines with J gene TRBJ2-7, with 10 bases lining up with TRBD2. Losses at the gene ends were 8 bases for V and 2 bases for J; bases not matched to a gene: 3. The length of the CDR3 is 13 residues. Germline-derived CDR1 and CDR2 are SGHVS and FQNEAQ. The complete variable domain, with remaining parts taken from reference TRBV7-8 and TRBJ2-7, reads GAGVSQSPRYKVAKRGQDVALRCDPISGHVSLFWYQQALGQGPEFLTYFQNEAQLDKSGLPSDRFFAERPEGSVSTLKIQRTQQEDSAVYLCASGAGGTYEQYFGPGTRLTVT.

This sequence joins TRBV5-1 and TRBJ2-7; D is possibly TRBD2 (5 bases). Looked up from germline, CDR1 is SGHRS and CDR2 is YFSETQ. The CDR3 runs to 15 residues. Trimming removed 4 bases from V and 2 bases from J, with 16 bases in between. CDR3 sequence: CASSPQGTGTYEQYF. The CDR3 bases are TGCGCCAGCAGCCCGCAAGGTACGGGGACCTACGAGCAGTACTTC.

The chain couples TRBV7-8 to TRBJ1-1; no reliable D call. The germline V gene has CDR1 SGHVS and CDR2 FQNEAQ. The CDR3 is made up of 14 amino acids. Trimming removed 7 bases at V and 2 bases at J, with 14 bases between. The CDR3 DNA reads as TGTGCCAGCATCCCAACCGGGGTTAACACTGAAGCTTTCTTT. It is translated as CASIPTGVNTEAFF.

The V call is TRBV6-6, the J call TRBJ2-5, with TRBD2 matching 7 bases. CDR3 length: 12 amino acids. Germline trimming cut 5 bases from V and 5 bases from J; bases unmatched to any gene: 2. Looked up from germline, CDR1 is MNHNY and CDR2 is SVGAGI (reference sequence). Written as DNA, the CDR3 is TGTGCCAGCAGTGGGGGGGGTGAGACCCAGTACTTC. Translated: CASSGGGETQYF.

This chain uses TRBV3-1 (or the pseudogene TRBV3-2) with TRBJ2-3, with TRBD1 as a possible D gene (6 bases). The CDR3 has 14 residues. The V gene lost 4 bases and the J gene lost 3 bases, with 11 bases spanning the gap. Germline loops: CDR1 LGHDT, CDR2 YNNKEL (reference sequence). The DNA of the CDR3 is TGTGCCAGCAGCCCTGGACAGTTAACAGATACGCAGTATTTT. Protein sequence: CASSPGQLTDTQYF.

The chain links TRBV5-6 to TRBJ1-4; 10 bases fit TRBD1. This CDR3 spans 17 amino acids. After removal of 1 base from V and 0 bases from J, the junction contained 3 bases not matched to a gene. The V gene's germline CDR1 is SGHDT and CDR2 YYEEEE. The CDR3, as DNA: TGTGCCAGCAGCTTGCGACAGGGGGCAGCAACTAATGAAAAACTGTTTTTT. Translated: CASSLRQGAATNEKLFF.

The CDR3 coding sequence is TGTGCCAGCAATTCGGACTTATATGGCTACACCTTC. Its translation: CASNSDLYGYTF. The V gene is TRBV9, the J gene TRBJ1-2, with D unclear. Per germline, CDR1 SGDLS and CDR2 YYNGEE. The CDR3 contains 12 residues. The germline V and J ends were trimmed by 6 bases and 5 bases, with 11 bases remaining between them.

This clone was counted a few times. The chain joins TRBV14 to TRBJ1-5; TRBD1 agrees at 11 bases. There are 16 residues in the CDR3. J gave up 6 bases and V 1 base, and 5 bases lay outside the gene matches. Per germline, CDR1 SGHDN and CDR2 FVKESK. As DNA, the CDR3 is TGTGCCAGCAGCCAAGGACCCGGGACAGGGGGTCAGCCCCAGCATTTT. This gives the protein CASSQGPGTGGQPQHF.

This clone was counted a few times. The chain links TRBV10-1 to TRBJ2-7, with 8 bases fitting TRBD1. CDR3 length equals 15 residues. The J segment lost 1 base and the V segment lost 5 bases, leaving 7 bases of the junction unmatched. Germline-derived CDR1 and CDR2 are WNHNN and SYGVQD (reference sequence). The CDR3 reads CASSKGQGASYEQYF. The CDR3 DNA reads TGCGCCAGCAGTAAGGGGCAGGGGGCATCCTACGAGCAGTACTTC.

This clone occurred once. This chain links TRBV11-2 with TRBJ1-1, with D possibly matching TRBD1 (6 bases). CDR3 length equals 15 residues. V lost 5 bases, J lost 5 bases, and 18 bases lay in between. CDR1 and CDR2 from the germline V gene are SGHAT and FQNNGV. The chain's CDR3 is CASSPISGGWTEAFF. CDR3 nucleotides: TGTGCCAGCAGCCCTATTTCGGGGGGCTGGACTGAAGCTTTCTTT.

This rearrangement joins TRBV4-1 to TRBJ1-6; D unclear. V lost 1 base to trimming and J lost 4 bases, with 8 bases between them. The germline gives CDR1 MGHRA, CDR2 YSYEKL. This CDR3 is 15 amino acids long. The CDR3 loop is CASSQVPTYNSPLHF. Written as DNA, the CDR3 is TGCGCCAGCAGCCAAGTCCCGACTTATAATTCACCCCTCCACTTT.

The chain uses TRBV9 and TRBJ2-7; 10 bases line up with TRBD1. The ends lost 4 bases at V and 3 bases at J; junction bases unmatched: 7. Per germline, CDR1 SGDLS and CDR2 YYNGEE. The CDR3 covers 15 residues. The CDR3: CASSPAGTGDYEQYF. CDR3 DNA: TGTGCCAGCAGCCCAGCCGGGACAGGGGACTACGAGCAGTACTTC. Using reference TRBV9 and TRBJ2-7 for the parts outside the CDR3, the full variable domain is DSGVTQTPKHLITATGQRVTLRCSPRSGDLSVYWYQQSLDQGLQFLIQYYNGEERAKGNILERFSAQQFPDLHSELNLSSLELGDSALYFCASSPAGTGDYEQYFGPGTRLTVT.

This clone has only a few counts. This chain joins TRBV5-6 and TRBJ2-1, with TRBD2 matching over 12 bases. Germline V lookup: CDR1 SGHDT, CDR2 YYEEEE. This CDR3 spans 15 amino acids. J lost 9 bases, V lost 4 bases, and 8 bases had no gene match. In nucleotides, the CDR3 is TGTGCCAGCAGCGCTAGCGGGAGGGCCTTGAGTGAGCAGTTCTTC. This gives the protein CASSASGRALSEQFF.

Only a few counts were recorded for this clone. J is TRBJ1-2 and V is TRBV6-5; D is ambiguous. CDR3 size: 12 residues. The germline gives CDR1 MNHEY, CDR2 SVGAGI. V shed 8 bases and J shed 2 bases, with 9 bases lying between them. The CDR3 DNA reads TGTGCCAGCCAGGCAGAGAACTATGGCTACACCTTC. Translation gives CASQAENYGYTF.